This entry lists 5 T cell receptor beta chains sequenced from one sample in a study of blood T cells in healthy people across ages. The second PCR ran roughly 6 to 11 cycles with a sample-barcoded 5' primer and J-beta primers. A single record per CDR3 protein comes from TCRdb applying MiXCR to the 5' RACE reads. The sample carries about 760,000 distinct CDR3 sequences, 56% recorded once. The sequenced sample consisted of blood. These receptors were obtained from a man in his forties in good health.

This clonotype was recorded once. The chain uses TRBV6-6 and TRBJ1-1, with D uncertain. The ends were cut back, 2 bases at V and 1 base at J, with 8 bases in the middle. The CDR3 runs 14 residues. The germline gives CDR1 MNHNY, CDR2 SVGAGI (reference sequence). Written as DNA, the CDR3 is TGTGCCAGCAGTTACGGAGGGTCGAACACTGAAGCTTTCTTT. Residues: CASSYGGSNTEAFF.

This clonotype appeared a few times. This chain connects TRBV5-1 to TRBJ1-2; D is unclear. The CDR3 is 16 amino acids. V was shortened by 4 bases and J by 2 bases, with 18 bases between the two germline ends. Germline V gene data show CDR1 as SGHRS and CDR2 as YFSETQ. The CDR3 is CASSLDTSLENYGYTF. Written as DNA, the CDR3 is TGCGCCAGCAGCCTAGATACCAGCCTGGAGAACTATGGCTACACCTTC.

The rearrangement links TRBV5-6 to TRBJ2-7, with unresolved D. Trimming left V 1 base short and J 1 base short, with 18 bases between. Germline CDR1 SGHDT, CDR2 YYEEEE. This CDR3 spans 17 amino acids. The CDR3 sequence is CASSLSRRLFGSYEQYF. In DNA, the CDR3 is TGTGCCAGCAGCTTGTCCCGCAGGTTGTTTGGGTCCTACGAGCAGTACTTC.

This clonotype has just one count. J is TRBJ1-2 and V is TRBV7-9; 10 nucleotides agree with TRBD1. V shed 4 bases, J shed 0 bases, and the junction held 11 bases outside the gene matches. Germline V CDR1 and CDR2: SEHNR, FQNEAQ (reference sequence). This CDR3 comprises 18 residues. The DNA of the CDR3 is TGTGCCAGCAGCTCATATCGGGACAGGGGAATCTCTAACTATGGCTACACCTTC. Translation gives CASSSYRDRGISNYGYTF.

In its sample, this clonotype was seen a few times. The CDR3 region is CASSLKSPSNNEQFF. Written as DNA, the CDR3 is TGTGCCAGCAGCCTAAAAAGCCCCAGTAACAATGAGCAGTTCTTC. The rearrangement joins TRBV11-1 to TRBJ2-1, with D unclear. V lost 5 bases and J lost 5, with 16 bases in between. The CDR3 is 15 amino acids. CDR1 is SGHAT and CDR2 is FQDESV in the germline V gene (reference sequence).